The 28 T cell receptor beta chains in this list originate from one sample, sequenced in a study of graft-versus-host responses after intestinal transplantation. The assay was immunoSEQ multiplex PCR, and TCRdb's table has in-frame clones only and misses some. This sample has 95,000 to 100,000 clones, with about 84% found just once. This material consisted of PBMCs, taken 255 days after intestinal transplant. These receptor sequences come from a human patient who received an intestinal transplant, so some T cells may come from the graft donor.

The rearrangement uses TRBV7-6 and TRBJ1-2; 8 nucleotides align to TRBD1. Germline V gene data show CDR1 as SGHVS and CDR2 as FNYEAQ. The CDR3 has 19 residues. Trimming took 5 bases from V and 6 from J; bases not matched to a gene: 23. The CDR3 region is CASSPPDSWTGPQSNGYTF. In DNA form, the CDR3 reads TGTGCCAGCAGCCCCCCAGATTCTTGGACAGGGCCACAATCCAATGGCTACACCTTC. Complete variable domain (other parts from reference TRBV7-6 and TRBJ1-2): GAGVSQSPRYKVTKRGQDVALRCDPISGHVSLYWYRQALGQGPEFLTYFNYEAQQDKSGLPNDRFSAERPEGSISTLTIQRTEQRDSAMYRCASSPPDSWTGPQSNGYTFGSGTRLTVV.

V is TRBV6-4 and J is TRBJ2-1; a weak D match, TRBD2 (5 bases). The germline V and J ends were trimmed by 0 bases and 1 base, with 10 bases remaining between them. Per the germline V gene, CDR1 is MRHNA and CDR2 is SNTAGT. CDR3 size: 16 residues. CDR3 DNA sequence: TGTGCCAGCAGTGACTCGAGTCGGGGATCCTACAATGAGCAGTTCTTC. Amino acid sequence: CASSDSSRGSYNEQFF.

This sequence joins TRBV7-2 and TRBJ2-1, with D perhaps matching TRBD1 or TRBD2 (5 bases each). Trimming left V 3 bases short and J 7 bases short, with 16 bases between. Germline V CDR1 and CDR2: SGHTA, FQGNSA. The CDR3 spans 15 residues. CDR3 in DNA: TGTGCCAGCAGCTTTTGGGGCGGGCCAGGGAATGAGCAGTTCTTC. This translates into CASSFWGGPGNEQFF.

V is TRBV27 and J is TRBJ1-1; tentative D call: TRBD1 (5 bases). Germline V gene lookup returns CDR1 MNHEY and CDR2 SMNVEV (reference sequence). The CDR3 length is 13 residues. With 6 bases removed from V and 10 bases from J, the gap between germline ends came to 18 bases. The CDR3 here is CASSLGAAGGAFF. CDR3 sequence (DNA): TGTGCCAGCAGCCTAGGGGCCGCGGGTGGAGCTTTCTTT.

The rearrangement joins TRBV28 to TRBJ2-7, with D tentatively TRBD2 (5 bases). Trimming left V 3 bases short and J 3 bases short, with 9 bases between. In germline, CDR1 is MDHEN, CDR2 SYDVKM. This CDR3 contains 13 residues. Here the CDR3 reads CASSFGRVYEQYF. The CDR3 DNA sequence: TGTGCCAGCAGTTTCGGGCGGGTCTACGAGCAGTACTTC.

J is TRBJ2-5 and V is TRBV5-1; TRBD1 matches 7 bases. This CDR3 is 15 amino acids long. Germline values: CDR1 SGHRS, CDR2 YFSETQ. J gave up 5 bases and V 4 bases, and 11 bases lay outside the gene matches. CDR3: CASSISTGFGETQYF. The CDR3 DNA is TGCGCCAGCAGCATCTCGACAGGGTTCGGGGAGACCCAGTACTTC.

V gene TRBV7-2 combines with J gene TRBJ1-1, with 8 positions matching TRBD1. The CDR3 covers 14 residues. Germline assignment: CDR1 SGHTA and CDR2 FQGNSA. The junction had 9 bases not matched to a gene; V was cut back by 5 bases and J by 7 bases. This CDR3 is CASSLNRGEGEAFF. The CDR3 DNA follows: TGTGCCAGCAGCCTCAACAGGGGGGAGGGTGAAGCTTTCTTT.

The chain combines TRBV30 with TRBJ2-1; no clear D. CDR3 length: 15 residues. Trimming removed 0 bases from V and 8 bases from J, with 17 bases in between. Germline loops: CDR1 GTSNPN, CDR2 SVGIG (reference sequence). The CDR3 DNA reads as TGTGCCTGGAGTGTAGGCCCTCAGGTTAACGATGAGCAGTTCTTC. Protein sequence: CAWSVGPQVNDEQFF.

The rearrangement links TRBV9 to TRBJ2-7; 9 bases align to TRBD1. CDR3 length equals 15 residues. J lost 6 bases, V lost 4 bases, and 11 bases had no gene match. Germline lookup yields CDR1 SGDLS and CDR2 YYNGEE. The CDR3 spells CASSHEGQGIAEQYF. CDR3 nucleotide sequence: TGTGCCAGCAGCCACGAGGGACAGGGAATTGCCGAGCAGTACTTC.

This clone has more than one count but fewer than ten. The gene calls are TRBV10-3 and TRBJ1-5, with D possibly being TRBD1 (5 bases). Germline assignment: CDR1 ENHRY and CDR2 SYGVKD. V was cut by 8 bases and J by 1 base, with 6 bases left in between. The length of the CDR3 is 12 residues. CDR3 nucleotide sequence: TGTGCCATCTCAGGGAGCAATCAGCCCCAGCATTTT. This translates into CAISGSNQPQHF.

The gene calls are TRBV9 and TRBJ2-1; D may correspond to TRBD1 or TRBD2 (6 bases each). The CDR3 spans 18 residues. V lost 0 bases and J 0 bases, leaving 16 bases between the germline ends. Germline CDR1 SGDLS, CDR2 YYNGEE. The CDR3 reads CASSVEVGGISSYNEQFF. DNA of the CDR3: TGTGCCAGCAGCGTAGAGGTCGGGGGCATAAGCTCCTACAATGAGCAGTTCTTC.

The CDR3 protein is CASSSQVNTEAFF. CDR3 DNA sequence: TGTGCCAGCAGCAGCCAGGTGAACACTGAAGCTTTCTTT. The rearrangement links TRBV2 to TRBJ1-1; D uncertain. Deletions cut 6 bases from V and 0 bases from J, with 8 bases between. This CDR3 region has 13 residues. CDR1 and CDR2 (germline): SNHLY, FYNNEI. The full variable domain, in which reference TRBV2 and TRBJ1-1 provide the parts outside the CDR3, is EPEVTQTPSHQVTQMGQEVILRCVPISNHLYFYWYRQILGQKVEFLVSFYNNEISEKSEIFDDQFSVERPDGSNFTLKIRSTKLEDSAMYFCASSSQVNTEAFFGQGTRLTVV.

This sequence joins TRBV5-1 and TRBJ2-3; TRBD2 is a possible D gene (6 bases). The length of the CDR3 is 14 residues. V lost 3 bases and J 2 bases, leaving 10 bases between the germline ends. The V gene's germline CDR1 is SGHRS and CDR2 YFSETQ. The CDR3 DNA sequence: TGCGCCAGCAGCTCGGGGACTCTCACAGATACGCAGTATTTT. It yields the protein CASSSGTLTDTQYF.

This sequence joins TRBV10-2 and TRBJ2-1; TRBD2 matches at 9 bases. V trimming: 0 bases; J trimming: 9 bases; junction bases outside the gene matches: 9. The germline gives CDR1 WSHSY, CDR2 SAAADI. CDR3 size: 16 residues. This CDR3 reads CASSESFAGGPGEQFF. The CDR3, as DNA: TGCGCCAGCAGTGAGTCGTTCGCGGGGGGGCCCGGTGAGCAGTTCTTC.

The chain's CDR3 is CASKRGTEAFF. The CDR3 DNA follows: TGTGCCAGCAAGAGGGGGACTGAAGCTTTCTTT. This rearrangement joins TRBV28 to TRBJ1-1; D possibly corresponds to TRBD1 (6 bases). Germline values: CDR1 MDHEN, CDR2 SYDVKM. V shed 7 bases and J shed 5 bases, with 8 bases lying between them. The CDR3 has 11 amino acids. Full variable domain (rest looked up from reference TRBV28 and TRBJ1-1): DVKVTQSSRYLVKRTGEKVFLECVQDMDHENMFWYRQDPGLGLRLIYFSYDVKMKEKGDIPEGYSVSREKKERFSLILESASTNQTSMYLCASKRGTEAFFGQGTRLTVV.

This clone was picked up one time. The chain recombines TRBV7-3 with TRBJ2-2; 7 bases line up with TRBD1. Germline trimming cut 5 bases from V and 6 bases from J; bases unmatched to any gene: 12. Per germline, CDR1 SGHTA and CDR2 FQGTGA. This CDR3 comprises 16 residues. The CDR3 DNA follows: TGTGCCAGCAGCCTCAAGACAGGGACCGGTGCCGGGGAGCTGTTTTTT. This sequence encodes CASSLKTGTGAGELFF.

V usage is TRBV5-1 and J usage is TRBJ2-1; a weak D match, TRBD1 (6 bases). Trimming took 0 bases from V and 3 from J, leaving 7 bases between them. CDR3 length: 14 residues. CDR1 is SGHRS and CDR2 is YFSETQ in the germline V gene. Written as DNA, the CDR3 is TGCGCCAGCAGCTTGGAAGGGGGCTACAATGAGCAGTTCTTC. Encoded protein: CASSLEGGYNEQFF.

The chain combines TRBV28 with TRBJ2-7; tentatively, D is TRBD1 or TRBD2 (5 bases each). CDR1 is MDHEN and CDR2 is SYDVKM in the germline V gene. V was clipped by 3 bases and J by 6 bases, with 15 bases between them. The CDR3 runs 14 residues. The CDR3 nucleotides read TGTGCCAGCAGTTTGGGGACCCGGGCAACCGAGCAGTACGTC. The encoded protein is CASSLGTRATEQYV.

Only one count was recorded for this clone. V is TRBV2 and J is TRBJ2-1; 10 bases are shared with TRBD2. The trim removed 10 bases at V and 4 bases at J, leaving 4 bases unmatched. This CDR3 spans 13 amino acids. Germline V gene data show CDR1 as SNHLY and CDR2 as FYNNEI. The CDR3 protein is CAIPSGGYNEQFF. DNA of the CDR3: TGTGCCATACCTAGCGGGGGTTACAATGAGCAGTTCTTC.

The rearrangement links TRBV7-9 to TRBJ1-1; D may be TRBD1 (6 bases). Trimming removed 1 base at V and 12 bases at J, with 21 bases between. The CDR3 length is 15 residues. Germline values: CDR1 SEHNR, CDR2 FQNEAQ (reference sequence). The CDR3 bases are TGTGCCAGCAGCTTAGAAGGACACAGGGTTCGTGGAACTTTCTTT. This sequence encodes CASSLEGHRVRGTFF.

The chain links TRBV7-6 to TRBJ2-2; D may correspond to TRBD1 or TRBD2 (5 bases each). Trimming stripped 1 base from V and 2 bases from J, with 14 bases between. Germline CDR1 reads SGHVS; CDR2 reads FNYEAQ. The length of the CDR3 is 17 residues. In DNA form, the CDR3 reads TGTGCCAGCAGCTTAGTCGTTGGGACCTTAAACACCGGGGAGCTGTTTTTT. This sequence encodes CASSLVVGTLNTGELFF.

The genes are TRBV5-1 and TRBJ2-4; TRBD1 matches 7 bases. CDR3 size: 15 residues. After removal of 2 bases from V and 2 bases from J, the junction contained 4 bases not matched to a gene. Per the germline V gene, CDR1 is SGHRS and CDR2 is YFSETQ. This CDR3 reads CASSLTGDPKNIQYF. CDR3 coding DNA: TGCGCCAGCAGCTTAACAGGGGATCCCAAAAACATTCAGTACTTC.

The chain couples TRBV5-4 to TRBJ1-2; 12 nucleotides line up with TRBD1. Trimming removed 4 bases from V and 4 bases from J; junction bases left unmatched: 5. The CDR3 covers 15 residues. Germline V gives CDR1 SGHNT, CDR2 YYREEE (reference sequence). In nucleotides, the CDR3 is TGTGCCAGCAGCGGGACAGGGGGCACTCCCTATGGCTACACCTTC. It translates to CASSGTGGTPYGYTF.

The CDR3 spells CAWSVGGLGVWTEAFF. CDR3 DNA sequence: TGTGCCTGGAGTGTAGGAGGGTTGGGTGTTTGGACTGAAGCTTTCTTT. The gene calls are TRBV30 and TRBJ1-1; no clear D gene. CDR1 is GTSNPN, CDR2 SVGIG, per germline (reference sequence). Trimming took 0 bases from V and 5 from J, leaving 19 bases between them. The CDR3 totals 16 residues.

The DNA for the CDR3 is TGTGCCAGCAGCCCCCCCGGGCAGGGTTTCGGACTGTTTTTT. Translating it yields CASSPPGQGFGLFF. This chain connects TRBV7-2 to TRBJ1-4; perhaps TRBD1 as D (5 bases). The CDR3 runs 14 residues. Between the trimmed V and J ends, which lost 5 bases and 13 bases, there was a span of 20 bases. Germline-derived CDR1 and CDR2 are SGHTA and FQGNSA.

The CDR3 spells CASSYDRVNRYGYTF. CDR3 coding DNA: TGTGCCAGCAGTTACGACAGGGTTAACCGCTATGGCTACACCTTC. The chain employs TRBV6-5 and TRBJ1-2; 7 nucleotides agree with TRBD1. V trimming: 2 bases; J trimming: 4 bases; junction bases outside the gene matches: 7. Germline V gene sequence: CDR1 MNHEY, CDR2 SVGAGI. The CDR3 loop spans 15 amino acids.

This clone showed up just once. The V and J genes are TRBV6-5 and TRBJ2-7; TRBD2 matches at 11 bases. This CDR3 spans 15 amino acids. Germline CDR1 reads MNHEY; CDR2 reads SVGAGI. The trim removed 6 bases at V and 4 bases at J, leaving 8 bases unmatched. This CDR3 reads CASSILAGEEYEQYF. Here the CDR3 DNA reads TGTGCCAGCAGCATACTAGCGGGGGAAGAGTACGAGCAGTACTTC.

The table lists this clone with a count of one. V is TRBV27 and J is TRBJ1-6; D possibly corresponds to TRBD1 (5 bases). CDR1 is MNHEY, CDR2 SMNVEV, per germline (reference sequence). Trimming removed 7 bases from V and 8 bases from J, with 18 bases in between. This CDR3 is 15 amino acids long. CDR3 protein: CASTSLVGVDSPLHF. The CDR3 DNA reads as TGTGCCAGCACCTCTCTGGTAGGGGTGGATTCACCCCTCCACTTT.